These T cell receptor beta chains were read from a single sample in a study of Tregs in tolerant kidney transplant recipients. Profiled with immunoSEQ multiplex PCR; TCRdb holds only in-frame clones, not every one. The sample includes about 90,000 clones, 80% to 95% seen only once; the top ten take around 1.6%. Sample: CD4+ T cells from blood (PBMCs), taken 12 months after the transplant. The receptors derive from a human patient who received a combined kidney and bone marrow transplant. The graft donor may account for some of the T cells. CDR3s include the opening cysteine and the closing phenylalanine or tryptophan. The D gene is left open where the match is weak.

v_call	d_call	cdr3_aa
TRBV7-2	.	CASSLAAGYEQYF
TRBV7-9	.	CASSFPLSTDTQYF
TRBV9	TRBD1	CASSPLGTGHTGELFF
TRBV25-1	.	CASSDQGSYEQYF
TRBV9	TRBD1	CASSVTGGNTEAFF
TRBV10-3	TRBD2	CAILRASGEITGELFF
TRBV7-9	.	CASSLGLVRGTGELFF
TRBV5-4	TRBD2	CASSTGTSRETQYF
TRBV19	.	CASSIGSGGTQVWGYTF
TRBV28	TRBD2	CASMTSAYEQYF
TRBV10-3	.	CAISGGGYGYTF
TRBV19	.	CASSIGDGRGIRSPLHF